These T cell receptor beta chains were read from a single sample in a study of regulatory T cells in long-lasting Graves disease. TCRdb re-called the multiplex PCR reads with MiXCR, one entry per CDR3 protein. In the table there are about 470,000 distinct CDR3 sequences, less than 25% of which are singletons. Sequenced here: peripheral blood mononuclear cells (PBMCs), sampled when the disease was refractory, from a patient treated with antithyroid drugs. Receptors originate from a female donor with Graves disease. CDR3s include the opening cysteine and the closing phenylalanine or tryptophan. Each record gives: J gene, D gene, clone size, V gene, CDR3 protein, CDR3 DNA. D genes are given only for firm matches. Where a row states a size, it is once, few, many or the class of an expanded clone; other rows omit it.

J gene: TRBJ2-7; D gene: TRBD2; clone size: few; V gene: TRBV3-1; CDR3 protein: CASSLHASGSSYEQYF; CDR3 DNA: TGTGCCAGCAGCCTCCATGCTAGCGGGAGTTCGTACGAGCAGTACTTC
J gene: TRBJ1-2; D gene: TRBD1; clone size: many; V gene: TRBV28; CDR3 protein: CASRPPGQGVKGYTF; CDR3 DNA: TGTGCCAGCAGACCTCCGGGACAGGGGGTCAAAGGCTACACCTTC
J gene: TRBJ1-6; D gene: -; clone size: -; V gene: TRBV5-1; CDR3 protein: CASGPGPISGSYNSPLHF; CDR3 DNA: TGCGCCAGCGGTCCGGGCCCAATCTCGGGCTCCTATAATTCACCCCTCCACTTT
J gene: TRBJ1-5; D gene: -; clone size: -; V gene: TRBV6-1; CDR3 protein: CASSKYANRRQPPHF; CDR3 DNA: TGTGCCAGCAGTAAATATGCTAACCGGAGGCAGCCCCCGCATTTT
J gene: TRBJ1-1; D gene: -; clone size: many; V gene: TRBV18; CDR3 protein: CASSLNSPMNTEAFF; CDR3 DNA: TGTGCCAGCTCACTAAACAGTCCTATGAACACTGAAGCTTTCTTT
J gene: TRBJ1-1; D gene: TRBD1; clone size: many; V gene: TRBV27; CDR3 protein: CASSLDRATGGTEAFF; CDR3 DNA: TGTGCCAGCAGTTTGGACAGGGCCACGGGGGGCACTGAAGCTTTCTTT
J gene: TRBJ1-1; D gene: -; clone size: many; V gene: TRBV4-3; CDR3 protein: CASSQDSSDSPFEAFF; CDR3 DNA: TGCGCCAGCAGCCAAGATTCATCGGACAGCCCTTTTGAAGCTTTCTTT
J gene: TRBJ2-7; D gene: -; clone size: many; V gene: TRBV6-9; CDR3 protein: CASSYVVGRLAIYEQYF; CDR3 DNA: TGTGCCAGCAGTTACGTCGTGGGTCGGCTAGCCATCTACGAGCAGTACTTC
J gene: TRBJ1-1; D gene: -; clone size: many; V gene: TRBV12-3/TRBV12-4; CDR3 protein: CASSLTASLNTEAFF; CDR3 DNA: TGTGCCAGCAGTTTAACAGCCTCCCTGAACACTGAAGCTTTCTTT
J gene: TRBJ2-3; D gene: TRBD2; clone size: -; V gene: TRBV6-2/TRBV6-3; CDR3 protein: CASSFLAGGNTQYF; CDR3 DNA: TGTGCCAGCAGTTTCCTAGCGGGAGGAAATACGCAGTATTTT
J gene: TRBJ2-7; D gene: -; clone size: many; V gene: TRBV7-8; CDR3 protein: CASSLAGADPLYEQYF; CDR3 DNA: TGTGCCAGCAGCTTAGCGGGAGCGGATCCCCTCTACGAGCAGTACTTC
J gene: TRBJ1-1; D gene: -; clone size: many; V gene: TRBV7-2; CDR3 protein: CASSHANTEAFF; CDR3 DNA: TGTGCCAGCAGCCACGCCAACACTGAAGCTTTCTTT
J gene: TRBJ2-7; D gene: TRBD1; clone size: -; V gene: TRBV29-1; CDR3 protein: CSVGGTRSYEQYF; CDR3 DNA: TGCAGCGTAGGGGGCACTAGATCCTACGAGCAGTACTTC
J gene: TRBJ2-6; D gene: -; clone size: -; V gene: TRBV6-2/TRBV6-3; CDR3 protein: CASSSPMGANVLTF; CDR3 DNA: TGTGCCAGCAGTTCCCCCATGGGGGCCAACGTCCTGACTTTC
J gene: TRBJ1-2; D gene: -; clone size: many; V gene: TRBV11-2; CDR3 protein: CASSLGGSASPYGYTF; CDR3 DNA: TGTGCCAGCAGCTTAGGGGGCTCAGCCAGCCCCTATGGCTACACCTTC
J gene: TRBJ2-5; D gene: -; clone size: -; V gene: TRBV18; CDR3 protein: CAGSPGTNQETQYF; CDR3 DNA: TGTGCCGGCTCACCAGGGACAAACCAAGAGACCCAGTACTTC
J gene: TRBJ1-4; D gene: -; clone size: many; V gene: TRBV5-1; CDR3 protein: CASSLGPNEKLFF; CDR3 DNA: TGCGCCAGCAGCTTAGGCCCAAATGAAAAACTGTTTTTT
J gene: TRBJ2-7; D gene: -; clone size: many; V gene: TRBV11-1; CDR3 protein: CASSKSGVWEQYF; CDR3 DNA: TGTGCCAGCAGCAAATCAGGGGTATGGGAGCAGTACTTC
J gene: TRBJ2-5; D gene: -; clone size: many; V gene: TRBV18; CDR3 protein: CASSPLWGQETQYF; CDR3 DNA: TGTGCCAGCTCACCATTATGGGGCCAAGAGACCCAGTACTTC
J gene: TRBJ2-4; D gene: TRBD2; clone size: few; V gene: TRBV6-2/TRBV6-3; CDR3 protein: CASRRAGTSYGIQYF; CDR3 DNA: TGTGCCAGCAGACGCGCCGGGACTAGTTATGGCATTCAGTACTTC
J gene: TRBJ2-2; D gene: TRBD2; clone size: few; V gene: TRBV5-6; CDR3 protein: CASSFAGRGDTGELFF; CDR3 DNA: TGTGCCAGCAGCTTTGCCGGGCGGGGGGACACCGGGGAGCTGTTTTTT
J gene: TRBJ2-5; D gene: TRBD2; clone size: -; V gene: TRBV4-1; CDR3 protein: CASSLGGAGGETQYF; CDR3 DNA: TGCGCCAGCAGCCTAGGGGGTGCGGGAGGGGAGACCCAGTACTTC
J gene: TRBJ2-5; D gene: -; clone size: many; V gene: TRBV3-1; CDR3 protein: CASSPRSPIGQETQYF; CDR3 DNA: TGTGCCAGCAGCCCGCGGTCCCCAATCGGACAAGAGACCCAGTACTTC
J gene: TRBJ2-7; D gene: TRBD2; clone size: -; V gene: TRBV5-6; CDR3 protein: CASSAGTSGVYEQYF; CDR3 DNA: TGTGCCAGCAGCGCCGGGACTAGCGGGGTCTACGAGCAGTACTTC
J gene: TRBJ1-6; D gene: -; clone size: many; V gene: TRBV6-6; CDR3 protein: CASSYSPNSPLHF; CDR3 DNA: TGTGCCAGCAGTTACTCGCCTAATTCACCCCTCCACTTT
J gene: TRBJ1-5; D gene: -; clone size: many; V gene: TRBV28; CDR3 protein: CASSLTSLSPQHF; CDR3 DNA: TGTGCCAGCAGTTTGACGAGTCTTAGTCCCCAGCATTTT
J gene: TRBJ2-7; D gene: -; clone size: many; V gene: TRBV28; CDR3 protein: CASSLQALTYEQYF; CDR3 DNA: TGTGCCAGCAGTTTGCAGGCCCTGACCTACGAGCAGTACTTC